This paragraph reports one T cell receptor (beta chain). Stated time point: pre-treatment sample, taken before nivolumab and TIL therapy. Sequencing used immunoSEQ v3. The assay was immunoSEQ multiplex PCR, and TCRdb's table has in-frame clones only and misses some. The data contain 35,000 to 55,000 clones, roughly 78% of them singletons. The data derive from a study of TIL therapy for anti-PD-1-resistant metastatic lung cancer. The sample consisted of blood, taken at baseline. The receptor was isolated from a man between 70 and 80 years old with non-small cell lung cancer.

The CDR3: CARSSGTGTPLHF. CDR3 nucleotide sequence: TGTGCCAGAAGCTCCGGGACAGGGACACCCCTCCACTTT. V usage is TRBV5-3 and J usage is TRBJ1-6; 9 nucleotides match TRBD1. TRBV5-3 is noted as an ORF with a role that remains uncertain. The ends lost 3 bases at V and 11 bases at J; junction bases unmatched: 3. The CDR3 spans 13 residues.